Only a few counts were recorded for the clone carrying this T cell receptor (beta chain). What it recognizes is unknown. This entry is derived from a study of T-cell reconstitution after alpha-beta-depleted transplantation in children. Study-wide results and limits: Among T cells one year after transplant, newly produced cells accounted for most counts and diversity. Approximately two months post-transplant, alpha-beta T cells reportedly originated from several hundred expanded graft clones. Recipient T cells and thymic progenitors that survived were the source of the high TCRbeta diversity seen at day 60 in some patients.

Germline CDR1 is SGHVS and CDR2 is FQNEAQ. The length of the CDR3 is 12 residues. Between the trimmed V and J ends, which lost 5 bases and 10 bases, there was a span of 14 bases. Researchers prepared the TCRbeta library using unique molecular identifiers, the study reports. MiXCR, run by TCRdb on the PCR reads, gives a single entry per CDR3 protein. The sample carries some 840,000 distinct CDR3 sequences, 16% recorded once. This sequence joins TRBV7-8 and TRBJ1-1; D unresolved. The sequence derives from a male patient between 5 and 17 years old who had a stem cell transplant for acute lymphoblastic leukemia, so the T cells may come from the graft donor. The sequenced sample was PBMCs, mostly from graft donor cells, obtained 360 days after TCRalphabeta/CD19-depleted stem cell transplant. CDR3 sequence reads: CASSAALSGAFF. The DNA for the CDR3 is TGTGCCAGCAGCGCTGCACTGTCTGGAGCTTTCTTT.